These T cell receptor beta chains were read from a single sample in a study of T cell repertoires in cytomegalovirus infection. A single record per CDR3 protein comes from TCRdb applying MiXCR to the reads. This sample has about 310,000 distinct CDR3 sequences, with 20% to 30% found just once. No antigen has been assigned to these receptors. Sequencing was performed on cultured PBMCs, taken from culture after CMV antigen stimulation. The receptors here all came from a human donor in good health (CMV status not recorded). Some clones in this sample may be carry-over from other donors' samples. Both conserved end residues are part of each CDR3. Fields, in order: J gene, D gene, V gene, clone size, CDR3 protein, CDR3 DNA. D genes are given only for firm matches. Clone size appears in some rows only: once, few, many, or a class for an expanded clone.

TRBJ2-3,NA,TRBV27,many,CASKARGGRAETDTQYF,TGTGCCAGCAAAGCCAGGGGGGGGAGGGCCGAAACAGATACGCAGTATTTT
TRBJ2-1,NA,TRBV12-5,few,CASGLAPPEGHNQQFF,TGTGCTAGTGGTTTGGCCCCCCCGGAAGGGCACAATCAGCAGTTCTTC
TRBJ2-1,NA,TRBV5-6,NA,CASSSPPNNEQFF,TGTGCCAGCAGCTCCCCTCCGAACAATGAGCAGTTCTTC
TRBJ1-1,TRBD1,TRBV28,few,CASSLSRRQGDTEAFF,TGTGCCAGCAGTTTATCAAGGCGTCAGGGGGACACTGAAGCTTTCTTT
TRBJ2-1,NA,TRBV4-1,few,CASSGSGRNEQFF,TGCGCCAGCAGTGGTAGCGGACGAAATGAGCAGTTCTTC
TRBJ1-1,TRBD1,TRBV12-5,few,CASAPGQGANLNTEAFF,TGTGCTAGTGCCCCGGGACAGGGGGCTAATCTGAACACTGAAGCTTTCTTT
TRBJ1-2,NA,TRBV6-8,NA,CASRDSGYTF,TGTGCCAGCAGGGACAGTGGCTACACCTTC
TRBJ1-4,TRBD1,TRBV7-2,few,CASSSGGSGAREKLFF,TGTGCCAGCAGCTCAGGGGGCTCGGGGGCAAGGGAAAAACTGTTTTTT
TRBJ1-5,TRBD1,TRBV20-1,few,CSARKTGGWQPQHF,TGCAGTGCTAGGAAAACAGGGGGCTGGCAGCCCCAGCATTTT
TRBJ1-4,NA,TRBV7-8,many,CASSLGGAVNEKLFF,TGTGCCAGCAGCTTAGGCGGGGCCGTTAATGAAAAACTGTTTTTT
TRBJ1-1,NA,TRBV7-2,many,CASSLEPYPNTEAFF,TGTGCCAGCAGCTTAGAACCATACCCCAACACTGAAGCTTTCTTT
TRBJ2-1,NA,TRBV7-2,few,CASNRVRNEQFF,TGTGCCAGCAACCGGGTCAGGAATGAGCAGTTCTTC
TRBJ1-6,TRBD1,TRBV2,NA,CASRDRVSSPLHF,TGTGCCAGCAGGGACAGGGTCTCGTCACCCCTCCACTTT
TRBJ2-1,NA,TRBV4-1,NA,CASSQENSGLTRFF,TGCGCCAGCAGCCAAGAGAATAGTGGGCTTACCCGGTTCTTC
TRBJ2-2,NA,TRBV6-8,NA,CASSSQAGLITGELFF,TGTGCCAGCAGTTCCCAGGCGGGACTGATCACCGGGGAGCTGTTTTTT
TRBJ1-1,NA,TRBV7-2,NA,CASSLGPGGNTEAFF,TGTGCCAGCAGCTTGGGTCCGGGCGGGAACACTGAAGCTTTCTTT
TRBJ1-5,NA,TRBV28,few,CASTPGRTGNQPQHF,TGTGCCAGCACCCCGGGGCGTACGGGCAATCAGCCCCAGCATTTT
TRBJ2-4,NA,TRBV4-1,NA,CASSQSPQRLNIQYF,TGCGCCAGCAGCCAAAGCCCTCAGCGGTTAAACATTCAGTACTTC
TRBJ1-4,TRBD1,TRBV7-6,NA,CASSLAGRGAGGEKLFF,TGTGCCAGCAGCTTAGCAGGCAGGGGGGCTGGGGGTGAAAAACTGTTTTTT
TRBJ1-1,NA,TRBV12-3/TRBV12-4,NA,CASSLSDRNTEAFF,TGTGCCAGCAGTTTAAGCGACAGGAACACTGAAGCTTTCTTT
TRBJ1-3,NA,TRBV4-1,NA,CASRFGDGNTIYF,TGCGCCAGCCGGTTTGGGGACGGAAACACCATATATTTT
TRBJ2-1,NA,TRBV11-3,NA,CASSQYRTGAEQFF,TGTGCCAGCAGCCAATACCGGACTGGGGCTGAGCAGTTCTTC